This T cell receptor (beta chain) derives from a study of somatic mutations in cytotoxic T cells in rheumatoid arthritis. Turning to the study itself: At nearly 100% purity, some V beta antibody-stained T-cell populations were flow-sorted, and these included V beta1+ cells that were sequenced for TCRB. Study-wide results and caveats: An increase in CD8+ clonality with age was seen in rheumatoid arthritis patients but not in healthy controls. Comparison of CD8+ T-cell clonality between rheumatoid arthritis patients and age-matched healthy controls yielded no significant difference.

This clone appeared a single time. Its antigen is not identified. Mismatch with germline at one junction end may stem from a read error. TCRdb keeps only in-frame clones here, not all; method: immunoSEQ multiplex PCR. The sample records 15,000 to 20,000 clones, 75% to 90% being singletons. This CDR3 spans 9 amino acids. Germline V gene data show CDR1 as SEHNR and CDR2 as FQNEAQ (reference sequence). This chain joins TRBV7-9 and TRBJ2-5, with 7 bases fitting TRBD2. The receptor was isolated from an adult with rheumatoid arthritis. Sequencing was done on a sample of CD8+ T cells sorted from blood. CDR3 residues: CAGPGTIDF. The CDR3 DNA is TGTGCCGGCCCCGGGACTATAGACTTC.